The rows below give T cell receptor beta chains drawn from one sample of a study of shared clonotypes between healthy human individuals. The assay was immunoSEQ multiplex PCR, and TCRdb's table has in-frame clones only and misses some. Among about 690,000 clones, around 91% were seen once, and the ten largest hold 34%. What was sequenced was memory CD8+ T cells from PBMCs. These receptors all stem from a man younger than 30 in good health. Some clones in this sample may be carry-over from other donors' samples. The CDR3 runs from the conserved cysteine through the conserved F or W. D genes are given only for firm matches. Clone size is given for some rows only: seen once, a few or many times, or a class if the clone is expanded.

CDR3 DNA	CDR3 protein	clone size	J gene	D gene	V gene
TGTGCCAGTAGTCCCCCGACGGACCTGCAAATTATCTATGGCTACACCTTC	CASSPPTDLQIIYGYTF	-	TRBJ1-2	-	TRBV19
TGTGCCAGGGGGACAGGGAACTACAATGAGCAGTTCTTC	CARGTGNYNEQFF	-	TRBJ2-1	TRBD1	TRBV28
TGTGCCAGCAGTTTATTAGGGGAGACCCAGTACTTC	CASSLLGETQYF	-	TRBJ2-5	-	TRBV27
TGTGCCAGCAGCGGCCCCAGTGAGAAAGGGGCCGGGGAGCTGTTTTTT	CASSGPSEKGAGELFF	-	TRBJ2-2	-	TRBV9
TGTGCCAGTAGTCCGGGACAGCCCACAGATACGCAGTATTTT	CASSPGQPTDTQYF	-	TRBJ2-3	TRBD1	TRBV19
TGTGCCAGCAAACGGGGCGACACGTCCTACGAGCAGTACTTC	CASKRGDTSYEQYF	-	TRBJ2-7	-	TRBV7-8
TGTGCCACCAGCCCTCCCGATAACTATGGCTACACCTTC	CATSPPDNYGYTF	-	TRBJ1-2	-	TRBV15
TGTGCCAGTAGTACCCCGGGAACACAAGAGACCCAGTACTTC	CASSTPGTQETQYF	few	TRBJ2-5	-	TRBV19
TGTGCCAGCAGCCAAACGAAGAAAACGACAAAGCCCGTGAATGAGCAGTTCTTC	CASSQTKKTTKPVNEQFF	-	TRBJ2-1	-	TRBV14
TGCAGCGTTGAAGATTGGGACAGGGGCACCTACGAGCAGTACTTC	CSVEDWDRGTYEQYF	-	TRBJ2-7	TRBD1	TRBV29-1
TGTGCCAGTAGTTTTGTGGACCTTAGCAATCAGCCCCAGCATTTT	CASSFVDLSNQPQHF	-	TRBJ1-5	-	TRBV19
TGTGCCAGCAGCTTACCCTCCGGGGAGCTGTTTTTT	CASSLPSGELFF	-	TRBJ2-2	-	TRBV7-2
TGTGCCAGCACTAATAGACGGGGCGGGGAGCTGTTTTTT	CASTNRRGGELFF	-	TRBJ2-2	-	TRBV9
TGTGCCAGCAGCCCCCCCCGCGGGGCCCCAGATACGCAGTATTTT	CASSPPRGAPDTQYF	-	TRBJ2-3	-	TRBV7-9
TGCGCCAGCAGTGATCACGGACCCGAGCAGTACTTC	CASSDHGPEQYF	-	TRBJ2-7	-	TRBV10-1
TGTGCCAGCATCTTGGGAACGGACGGGCGTGTGGAGACCCAGTACTTC	CASILGTDGRVETQYF	-	TRBJ2-5	-	TRBV7-8
TGTGCCAGCAGTTTCGACCGGACCTCCTACAATGAGCAGTTCTTC	CASSFDRTSYNEQFF	-	TRBJ2-1	-	TRBV7-7
TGTGCCAGCCGCCTGCCCCAGGCGAGGCAGTACTTC	CASRLPQARQYF	-	TRBJ2-4	-	TRBV21-1
TGCGCCAGCCGTCCCAGCCTGAACACTGAAGCTTTCTTT	CASRPSLNTEAFF	-	TRBJ1-1	-	TRBV10-2
TGCAGCGTTGAAGAGGGGGGCTTTGGCTACGAGCAGTACTTC	CSVEEGGFGYEQYF	-	TRBJ2-7	-	TRBV29-1
TGTGCCAGCAGCCTACAGGGTTTTCGGGAGACCCAGTACTTC	CASSLQGFRETQYF	-	TRBJ2-5	-	TRBV11-1
TGTGCCAGTAGCATGCGGGACCGACCTTACGAGCAGTACTTC	CASSMRDRPYEQYF	-	TRBJ2-7	-	TRBV19
TGTGCCAGCAGTCCCCCGGGTCTTAATGAAAAACTGTTTTTT	CASSPPGLNEKLFF	-	TRBJ1-4	-	TRBV27
TGTGCCTGGAACGCGGGCCTTCGCGATGAGCAGTTCTTC	CAWNAGLRDEQFF	-	TRBJ2-1	-	TRBV30
TGTGCCAGCAGCTTTGTGGAACAGGGAAAAGAGACCCAGTACTTC	CASSFVEQGKETQYF	-	TRBJ2-5	-	TRBV5-5
TGTGCCAGCAGCCCCAGGGGAATCACCTACGAGCAGTACTTC	CASSPRGITYEQYF	-	TRBJ2-7	-	TRBV7-9
TGTGCCAGCACCTCTTGGGCGATTGGGGGTAACTATGGCTACACCTTC	CASTSWAIGGNYGYTF	-	TRBJ1-2	-	TRBV28